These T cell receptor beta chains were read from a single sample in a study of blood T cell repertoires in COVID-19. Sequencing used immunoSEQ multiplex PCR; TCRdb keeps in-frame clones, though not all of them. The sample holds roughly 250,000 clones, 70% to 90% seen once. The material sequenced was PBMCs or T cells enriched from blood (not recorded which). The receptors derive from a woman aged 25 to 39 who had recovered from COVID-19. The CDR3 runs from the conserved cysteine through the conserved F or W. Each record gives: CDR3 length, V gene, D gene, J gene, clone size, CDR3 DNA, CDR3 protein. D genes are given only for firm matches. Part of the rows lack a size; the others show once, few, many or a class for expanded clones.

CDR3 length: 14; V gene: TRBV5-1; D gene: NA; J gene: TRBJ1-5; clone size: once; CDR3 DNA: TGCGCCAGCAGCTTGGGAGGGGACTCCCGGCCCCAGCATTTT; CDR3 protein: CASSLGGDSRPQHF
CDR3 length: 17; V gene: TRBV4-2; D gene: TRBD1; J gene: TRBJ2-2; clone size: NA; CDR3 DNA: TGTGCCAGCAGCCATCCTTGGAGGGGACAGGACACCGGGGAGCTGTTTTTT; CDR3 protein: CASSHPWRGQDTGELFF
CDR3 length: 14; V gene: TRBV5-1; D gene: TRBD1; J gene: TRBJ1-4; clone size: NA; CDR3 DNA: TGCGCCAGCAGCCAGGACAGGGGAGATGAAAAACTGTTTTTT; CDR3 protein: CASSQDRGDEKLFF
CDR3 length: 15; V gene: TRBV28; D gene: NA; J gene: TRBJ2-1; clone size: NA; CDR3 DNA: TGTGCCAGCAGTTTGGCCGGGTCGAGGGACAATGAGCAGTTCTTC; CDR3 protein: CASSLAGSRDNEQFF
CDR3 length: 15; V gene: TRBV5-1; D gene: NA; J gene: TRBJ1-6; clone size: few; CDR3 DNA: TGCGCCAGCAGCTGGCAGGGGCATGCGAATTCACCCCTCCACTTT; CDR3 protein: CASSWQGHANSPLHF
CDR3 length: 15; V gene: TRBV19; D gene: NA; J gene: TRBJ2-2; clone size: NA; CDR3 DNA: TGTGCCAGTAGTATAGAGGGGACAACGACCGGGGAGCTGTTTTTT; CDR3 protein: CASSIEGTTTGELFF
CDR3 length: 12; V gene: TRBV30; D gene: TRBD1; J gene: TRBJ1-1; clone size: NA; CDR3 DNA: TGTGCCGGAAAACAGGGGCGGCTTGAAGCTTTCTTT; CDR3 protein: CAGKQGRLEAFF
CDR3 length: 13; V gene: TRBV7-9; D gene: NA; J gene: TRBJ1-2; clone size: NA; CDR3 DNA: TGTGCCAGCAGTTCAGACAGATTCTATGGCTACACCTTC; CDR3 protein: CASSSDRFYGYTF
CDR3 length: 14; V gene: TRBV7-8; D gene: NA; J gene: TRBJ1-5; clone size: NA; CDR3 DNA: TGTGCCAGCAGGTCCGCCTATAGCAATCAGCCCCAGCATTTT; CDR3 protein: CASRSAYSNQPQHF
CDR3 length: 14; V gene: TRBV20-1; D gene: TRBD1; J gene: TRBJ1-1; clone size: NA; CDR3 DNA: TGCAGTGCTAGTTGGGCGACAGGGAGAACTGAAGCTTTCTTT; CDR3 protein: CSASWATGRTEAFF
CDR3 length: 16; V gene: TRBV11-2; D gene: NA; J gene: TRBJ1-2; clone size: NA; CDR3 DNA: TGTGCCAGCAGCTTAGATATAAGGGGGGGCGAGTATGGCTACACCTTC; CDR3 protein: CASSLDIRGGEYGYTF
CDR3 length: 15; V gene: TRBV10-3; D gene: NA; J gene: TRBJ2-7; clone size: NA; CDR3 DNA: TGTGCCATCAATCCAAAAGGGGGAAGCTCCTACGAGCAGTACTTC; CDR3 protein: CAINPKGGSSYEQYF
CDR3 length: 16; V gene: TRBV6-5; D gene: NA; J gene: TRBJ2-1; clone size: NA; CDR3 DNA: TGTGCCAGCAGTTCCCCCCTATCCTCCTCCTACAATGAGCAGTTCTTC; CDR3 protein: CASSSPLSSSYNEQFF
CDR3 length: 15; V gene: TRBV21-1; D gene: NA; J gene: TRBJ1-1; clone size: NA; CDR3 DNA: TGTGCCAGCAGCAAAGGGCGGCAGCCGAGCACTGAAGCTTTCTTT; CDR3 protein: CASSKGRQPSTEAFF